Listed here are 6 T cell receptor beta chains from one sample, sequenced in a study of tumor and adjacent non-tumor tissue in lung cancer. Three rounds of nested PCR, following a modified ARM-PCR protocol, produced the TCRbeta library. TCRdb itself ran the multiplex PCR reads through MiXCR, one entry per CDR3 protein. The sample has over 100,000 distinct CDR3 sequences, 62% seen once. RNA was extracted from bulk tissue without any cell sorting. The normal lung tissue was taken more than 3 cm from the tumor edge. Material for sequencing was distant non-tumor lung tissue. All receptors derive from a man between 60 and 75 years old with non-small cell lung cancer.

In regard to this clonotype: In this CDR3 the conserved last residue, phenylalanine or tryptophan, is missing, so a read error is likely. J is TRBJ2-7 and V is TRBV6-5; TRBD1 matches 7 bases. CDR1 is MNHEY and CDR2 is SVGAGI in the germline V gene. The CDR3 has 15 residues. J lost 3 bases, V lost 10 bases, and 15 bases had no gene match. The CDR3 protein is CANSPEGQYNYEQYL. The CDR3, as DNA: TGTGCCAACAGCCCCGAGGGACAGTACAACTACGAGCAGTACCTC.

This clonotype was detected many times. The chain couples TRBV7-9 to TRBJ2-7, with a weak D call TRBD1 (6 bases). The CDR3 sequence is 14 residues long. Per germline, CDR1 SEHNR and CDR2 FQNEAQ (reference sequence). Trimming took off 1 base at V and 7 bases at J, with 14 bases between the two ends. The CDR3 is CASSLGQGPGEQYF. CDR3 in DNA: TGTGCCAGCAGCTTAGGGCAGGGGCCAGGGGAGCAGTACTTC.

Remarks on this clonotype: The junction and the germline gene differ at one end; a read error may be behind it. The chain is built from TRBV12-3 or TRBV12-4 and TRBJ2-6; 7 positions agree with TRBD1. CDR3 length equals 15 residues. CDR3 loop: CSTSEQGSGANVLSF. The CDR3 region has the DNA TGTTCCACTTCGGAACAGGGGTCTGGGGCCAACGTCCTGAGTTTC.

As regards this clonotype: This clone may be a read error of a much larger clone one base away. This rearrangement joins TRBV28 to TRBJ2-3, with D possibly TRBD1 on 6 matching bases. The germline V gene encodes CDR1 MDHEN and CDR2 SYDVKM. The CDR3 runs 11 residues. CDR3 residues: CAITQGDTLYF. The CDR3 DNA reads as TGTGCCATCACACAGGGAGATACGCTGTATTTT.

With respect to this clonotype: A much larger clone sits a single nucleotide away, making a read error possible. CDR3 residues: CAGSQDQGYEQYF. CDR3 sequence (DNA): TGCGCCGGCAGCCAAGATCAAGGGTACGAGCAGTACTTC. This chain connects TRBV4-1 to TRBJ2-7; no clear D. Germline lookup yields CDR1 MGHRA and CDR2 YSYEKL. This CDR3 comprises 13 residues.

To note about this clonotype: This may arise from a read error, as a much more abundant clone is one base away. This chain joins TRBV18 and TRBJ2-5, with no clear D. The CDR3 has 13 residues. Looked up from germline, CDR1 is KGHSH and CDR2 is LQKENI. In nucleotides, the CDR3 is TGTGCCTGCTCACTTTCCCTCCAAGAGACCCAGTACTTC. Residues: CACSLSLQETQYF.